Listed here are 26 T cell receptor beta chains from one sample, sequenced in a study of blood T cells in healthy people across ages. Alongside a J-beta primer mix, a sample-barcoded 5' primer served in a second PCR lasting 7 to 11 cycles. TCRdb fed the 5' RACE reads into MiXCR, producing one record per CDR3 protein. The sample has some 900,000 distinct CDR3 sequences; 25% to 30% are singletons. The sequencing input was blood. These receptors all stem from a woman over 75 in good health.

This clonotype showed up just a few times. The chain employs TRBV5-1 and TRBJ1-4; D gene uncertain. CDR1 is SGHRS, CDR2 YFSETQ, per germline. The CDR3 is 14 amino acids. The ends were cut back, 1 base at V and 5 bases at J, with 9 bases in the middle. Written as DNA, the CDR3 is TGCGCCAGCAGCTTGTGCCTGAAGAATGAAAAACTGTTTTTT. Its protein is CASSLCLKNEKLFF.

This clonotype was counted only a few times. The chain links TRBV7-9 to TRBJ1-6; TRBD1 is a possible D gene (5 bases). The germline V and J ends were trimmed by 5 bases and 7 bases, with 15 bases remaining between them. CDR3 length: 15 residues. Germline CDR1 reads SEHNR; CDR2 reads FQNEAQ (reference sequence). CDR3 in amino acids: CASSRGGGNNSPLHF. CDR3 DNA sequence: TGTGCCAGCAGCCGTGGGGGAGGGAACAATTCACCCCTCCACTTT.

This chain uses TRBV12-3 or TRBV12-4 with TRBJ2-2; 12 bases fit TRBD1. With 8 bases clipped from V and 9 bases from J, the junction kept 1 base outside the gene matches. The CDR3 is made up of 12 amino acids. In DNA form, the CDR3 reads TGTGCCAGCGGGACAGGGGGCCGGGAGCTGTTTTTT. It is translated as CASGTGGRELFF.

This clonotype was counted once. The chain couples TRBV7-2 to TRBJ2-3, with 11 bases aligning to TRBD2. J gave up 6 bases and V 4 bases, and 6 bases lay outside the gene matches. CDR1 and CDR2 (germline): SGHTA, FQGNSA. This CDR3 region has 15 residues. Here the CDR3 DNA reads TGTGCCAGCAGCTCCCTAGCGGGGGGAGGTGATACGCAGTATTTT. Protein sequence: CASSSLAGGGDTQYF.

V gene TRBV7-6 combines with J gene TRBJ2-1; D might be TRBD2 (5 bases). V dropped 5 bases and J dropped 0 bases, with 17 bases sitting between them. CDR3 length: 17 amino acids. CDR1 SGHVS and CDR2 FNYEAQ come from the germline V gene. The DNA for the CDR3 is TGTGCCAGCAGCGCGGACTTAGGGATCAGCTCCTACAATGAGCAGTTCTTC. It encodes CASSADLGISSYNEQFF.

In its sample, this clonotype was seen many times. The V and J genes are TRBV7-2 and TRBJ2-1, with TRBD1 matching 10 bases. Germline values: CDR1 SGHTA, CDR2 FQGNSA. CDR3 length: 15 residues. The V gene end was trimmed by 5 bases and the J gene end by 5 bases; junction bases not matched to a gene: 6. Here the CDR3 reads CASSLQGQGNNEQFF. Written as DNA, the CDR3 is TGTGCCAGCAGCCTCCAGGGACAGGGGAACAATGAGCAGTTCTTC.

This clonotype has at least ten counts. The chain uses TRBV7-2 and TRBJ2-4, with D unclear. CDR1 is SGHTA, CDR2 FQGNSA, per germline. This CDR3 region has 13 residues. V shed 1 base and J shed 7 bases, with 8 bases lying between them. Written as DNA, the CDR3 is TGTGCCAGCAGCTTAGAACATGTCAACATTCAGTACTTC. The encoded protein is CASSLEHVNIQYF.

This clonotype was seen at least ten times. The V and J genes are TRBV20-1 and TRBJ2-3; TRBD2 matches 13 bases. This CDR3 is built from 14 residues. The V gene's germline CDR1 is DFQATT and CDR2 SNEGSKA (reference sequence). V lost 6 bases, J lost 1 base, and 1 base stayed unmatched. As DNA, the CDR3 is TGCAGTGCCGGACTAGCGGGGGGCACAGATACGCAGTATTTT. Protein product: CSAGLAGGTDTQYF.

In its sample, this clonotype was seen many times. CDR3 coding DNA: TGCAGTGCTCCGCCGCTAGCGGGGGGGCGAGATACGCAGTATTTT. Protein product: CSAPPLAGGRDTQYF. The chain combines TRBV20-1 with TRBJ2-3, with TRBD2 matching 12 bases. From germline, CDR1 is DFQATT and CDR2 SNEGSKA (reference sequence). V was pared by 5 bases and J by 5 bases, with 8 bases of the junction left unmatched. The CDR3 covers 15 residues.

This clonotype appeared a single time. This sequence joins TRBV5-6 and TRBJ2-1, with 10 bases identical to TRBD1. In germline, CDR1 is SGHDT, CDR2 YYEEEE. Trimming took 4 bases from V and 9 from J; bases not matched to a gene: 4. The CDR3 length is 13 residues. CDR3 sequence reads: CASSMGQGSEQFF. CDR3 coding DNA: TGTGCCAGCAGCATGGGACAGGGGAGTGAGCAGTTCTTC.

This clonotype was detected many times. The rearrangement uses TRBV7-2 and TRBJ2-1, with D possibly TRBD1 on 5 matching bases. Per germline, CDR1 SGHTA and CDR2 FQGNSA. Trimming cost V 0 bases and J 0 bases, with 6 bases left between them. This CDR3 contains 15 residues. Here the CDR3 reads CASSLAQGSYNEQFF. DNA for the CDR3: TGTGCCAGCAGCTTAGCCCAGGGCTCCTACAATGAGCAGTTCTTC.

This clonotype has a count of ten or more. The chain couples TRBV4-3 to TRBJ2-4; TRBD1 aligns across 7 bases. The CDR3 has 18 amino acids. V lost 0 bases, J lost 1 base, and 9 bases stayed unmatched. Germline lookup yields CDR1 LGHNA and CDR2 YSLEER. CDR3 sequence: CASSQDGRGGKAKNIQYF. The CDR3 DNA follows: TGCGCCAGCAGCCAAGATGGAAGAGGGGGCAAGGCCAAAAACATTCAGTACTTC.

The chain combines TRBV5-1 with TRBJ2-7, with TRBD2 identical over 7 bases. This CDR3 has 16 residues. V shed 4 bases and J 5 bases; nucleotides not matched to a gene: 15. CDR1 SGHRS and CDR2 YFSETQ come from the germline V gene. The CDR3 nucleotides are TGCGCCAGCAGCCCTGGGCCGGCGGGAGAGTATGACGAGCAGTACTTC. It translates to CASSPGPAGEYDEQYF.

This clonotype has ten or more counts. One end of the junction varies from germline; a read error may be responsible. The rearrangement joins TRBV7-2 to TRBJ1-2, with TRBD1 as a possible D gene (6 bases). The CDR3 contains 14 residues. Germline V lookup: CDR1 SGHTA, CDR2 FQGNSA. DNA of the CDR3: TGTGCCAGCAGTTTAGGACAGACGAACTATGGCTACACCTTC. This translates into CASSLGQTNYGYTF.

The chain links TRBV12-3 or TRBV12-4 to TRBJ2-3; the match to TRBD2 covers 9 bases. This CDR3 is built from 16 residues. The V segment lost 1 base and the J segment 10 bases; nucleotides outside the gene matches: 12. The CDR3 DNA is TGTGCCAGCAGTTTAGACACTAGCGGGTTCTCCGGGGCGCAGTATTTT. It yields the protein CASSLDTSGFSGAQYF.

This clonotype was observed at least ten times. J is TRBJ1-2 and V is TRBV27; a possible D gene is TRBD1 (5 bases). V lost 6 bases, J lost 4 bases, and 12 bases lay in between. The CDR3 sequence is 13 residues long. CDR1 is MNHEY, CDR2 SMNVEV, per germline (reference sequence). The CDR3 protein is CASRGGTSYGYTF. The CDR3 region has the DNA TGTGCCAGCAGGGGGGGTACGTCCTATGGCTACACCTTC.

About this clonotype: A single base separates this from a much larger clone, so it may be a read error. The rearrangement links TRBV20-1 to TRBJ2-7; D not certain. Trimming pared 8 bases from V and 3 bases from J, leaving 14 bases between. Germline V gene lookup returns CDR1 DFQATT and CDR2 SNEGSKA (reference sequence). The CDR3 runs 12 residues. Here the CDR3 reads CSTTLQNYEQYF. DNA of the CDR3: TGCAGTACTACTCTACAGAACTACGAGCAGTACTTC.

At least ten counts were recorded for this clonotype. V gene TRBV4-3 combines with J gene TRBJ2-6; 8 bases fit TRBD1. This CDR3 spans 17 amino acids. V was clipped by 0 bases and J by 4 bases; unmatched bases: 5. Germline V lookup: CDR1 LGHNA, CDR2 YSLEER. The CDR3 is CASSQDTRGLGANVLTF. The DNA of the CDR3 is TGCGCCAGCAGCCAAGATACCAGGGGGCTAGGGGCCAACGTCCTGACTTTC.

This clonotype was detected many times. The chain joins TRBV20-1 to TRBJ1-5; D possibly corresponds to TRBD1 (6 bases). The V end lost 1 base, the J end lost 2 bases, and 15 bases lay between the germline ends. The CDR3 has 16 amino acids. The V gene's germline CDR1 is DFQATT and CDR2 SNEGSKA (reference sequence). CDR3 residues: CSARGGARGGNQPQHF. As DNA, the CDR3 is TGCAGTGCTAGAGGGGGGGCCAGGGGAGGCAATCAGCCCCAGCATTTT.

The gene calls are TRBV12-3 or TRBV12-4 and TRBJ2-1; TRBD1 agrees at 7 bases. After removal of 6 bases from V and 6 bases from J, the junction contained 14 bases not matched to a gene. The CDR3 is 16 amino acids. CDR3 nucleotides: TGTGCCAGCAGCTCAGGTTACAGGGGCGTATCCAATGAGCAGTTCTTC. Residues: CASSSGYRGVSNEQFF.

The genes are TRBV7-2 and TRBJ2-7; no clear D. V lost 5 bases and J 6 bases, leaving 11 bases between the germline ends. CDR1 SGHTA and CDR2 FQGNSA come from the germline V gene. CDR3 length: 12 residues. The CDR3 DNA is TGTGCCAGCAGCCCAGTTGGGCTCGAGCAGTACTTC. Amino acids: CASSPVGLEQYF.

This clonotype turned up a few times. The CDR3 coding sequence is TGTGCCAGCAGCCTCACCAGACGGGGAGGTCAAGAGACCCAGTACTTC. Amino acids: CASSLTRRGGQETQYF. V gene TRBV3-1 combines with J gene TRBJ2-5; tentatively, D is TRBD2 (6 bases). The CDR3 is 16 residues long. V gave up 4 bases and J gave up 2 bases, with 17 bases separating them. Germline CDR1 LGHDT, CDR2 YNNKEL (reference sequence).

This clonotype was observed many times. This may be a read error: a much more frequent sequence differs by one nucleotide. The genes are TRBV14 and TRBJ2-5; tentatively, D is TRBD2 (6 bases). Germline V lookup: CDR1 SGHDN, CDR2 FVKESK. The CDR3 totals 12 residues. Trimming pared 3 bases from V and 4 bases from J, leaving 6 bases between. Written as DNA, the CDR3 is TGTGCCAGCAGCCAGACTAGAGAGACCCAGTACTTC. It encodes CASSQTRETQYF. The full variable domain, with the rest looked up from reference TRBV14 and TRBJ2-5, is EAGVTQFPSHSVIEKGQTVTLRCDPISGHDNLYWYRRVMGKEIKFLLHFVKESKQDESGMPNNRFLAERTGGTYSTLKVQPAELEDSGVYFCASSQTRETQYFGPGTRLLVL.

Many counts were recorded for this clonotype. The V call is TRBV5-1, the J call TRBJ1-6; D gene ambiguous. CDR1 is SGHRS, CDR2 YFSETQ, per germline. Trimming removed 2 bases at V and 10 bases at J, with 13 bases between. CDR3 length: 14 residues. The CDR3 here is CASSLRLTGSPLHF. CDR3 DNA: TGCGCCAGCAGCTTAAGGTTAACCGGATCACCCCTCCACTTT.

The CDR3: CATSSGSFYEQYF. The CDR3 coding sequence is TGTGCCACCAGTAGCGGATCTTTCTACGAGCAGTACTTC. The V gene is TRBV15, the J gene TRBJ2-5; tentative D call: TRBD2 (6 bases). Near its end, the DNA agrees better with TRBJ2-7, so the J call may be wrong. This CDR3 has 13 residues. Looked up from germline, CDR1 is LNHNV and CDR2 is YYDKDF (reference sequence).

This chain uses TRBV6-2 or TRBV6-3 with TRBJ1-2; 12 nucleotides match TRBD1. J was trimmed by 13 bases and V by 4 bases; bases with no gene match: 10. The germline CDR1 and CDR2 sequences are MNHEY and SVGEGT. The CDR3 runs 14 residues. The CDR3 is CASSCSGTGGASTF. The CDR3 DNA follows: TGTGCCAGCAGTTGCTCGGGGACAGGGGGCGCGTCCACCTTC.